This T cell receptor beta chain appears in the sequencing data of a study of kidney transplant recipient with SARS-CoV-2 infection. TCRdb processed the reads anew with MiXCR; each CDR3 protein has one entry. The sample carries some 220,000 distinct CDR3 sequences, about 28% recorded once. This clonotype came up many times. The sequence was collected from a male patient aged 25 to 39 who had COVID-19 and was a kidney transplant recipient. The graft donor may have contributed some T cells. The sample here was a blood sample, taken at baseline and on day 111 from a kidney transplant recipient.

CDR3 bases: TGTGCCAGCAGTTACCCAGGGGACGAATCAATCTACGAGCAGTACTTC. This codes for CASSYPGDESIYEQYF. This chain uses TRBV6-6 with TRBJ2-4, with D possibly TRBD1 on 6 matching bases. The J call may be in error: the DNA end matches TRBJ2-7 better. Germline V CDR1 and CDR2: MNHNY, SVGAGI (reference sequence). This CDR3 has 16 residues.